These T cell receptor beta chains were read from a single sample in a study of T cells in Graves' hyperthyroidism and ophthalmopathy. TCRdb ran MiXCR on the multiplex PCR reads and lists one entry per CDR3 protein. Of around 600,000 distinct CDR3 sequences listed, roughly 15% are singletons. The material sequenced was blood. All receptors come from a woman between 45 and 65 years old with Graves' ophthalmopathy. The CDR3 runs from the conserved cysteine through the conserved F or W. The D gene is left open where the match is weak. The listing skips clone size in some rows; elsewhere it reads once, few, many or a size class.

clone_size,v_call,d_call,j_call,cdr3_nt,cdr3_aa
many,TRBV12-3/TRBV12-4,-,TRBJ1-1,TGTGCCAGCAGGGATCCGGGACAAGTAATTGAAGCTTTCTTT,CASRDPGQVIEAFF
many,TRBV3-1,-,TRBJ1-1,TGTGCCAGCAGCCAAGCGGAGGGCACTGAAGCTTTCTTT,CASSQAEGTEAFF
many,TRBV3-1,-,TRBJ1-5,TGTGCCAGCAGCTACCGACATAGCAATCAGCCCCAGCATTTT,CASSYRHSNQPQHF
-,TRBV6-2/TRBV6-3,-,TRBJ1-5,TGTGCCAGCAGTTACGGTTCGGGACATCAGCCCCAGCATTTT,CASSYGSGHQPQHF
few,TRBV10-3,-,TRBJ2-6,TGTGCCATCTTTGCGGAACAGGAGGGCTCCGGGGCCAACGTCCTGACTTTC,CAIFAEQEGSGANVLTF
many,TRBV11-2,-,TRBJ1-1,TGTGCCAGCAGCTTACCGTATACAGGGAAGAGGCTTGAAGCTTTCTTT,CASSLPYTGKRLEAFF
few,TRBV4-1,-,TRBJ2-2,TGCGCCAGCAGCGCCAGGACTGAAGGTACCGGGGAGCTGTTTTTT,CASSARTEGTGELFF
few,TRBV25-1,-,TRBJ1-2,TGTGCCAGCAGTGACCCTACGGGCTACACCTTC,CASSDPTGYTF
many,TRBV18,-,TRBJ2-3,TGTGCCAGCTCACCTGTGTCTAGCACAGATACGCAGTATTTT,CASSPVSSTDTQYF
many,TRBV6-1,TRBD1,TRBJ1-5,TGTGCCAGCCGTGTGCAGGACAGGGGGAGCAATCAGCCCCAGCATTTT,CASRVQDRGSNQPQHF
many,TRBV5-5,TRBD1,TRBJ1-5,TGTGCCAGCAGCGGGGTGACAGGGGGCGAGCAGCCCCAGCATTTT,CASSGVTGGEQPQHF
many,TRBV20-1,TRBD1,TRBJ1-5,TGCAGTGGCAGGGAGGGGGCTGGGCAGCCCCAGCATTTT,CSGREGAGQPQHF
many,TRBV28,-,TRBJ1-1,TGTGCCAGCAGCTTCTCTTACACTGAAGCTTTCTTT,CASSFSYTEAFF
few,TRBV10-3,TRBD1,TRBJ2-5,TGTGCCATCAGGGACAGGGTCCAAGAGACCCAGTACTTC,CAIRDRVQETQYF
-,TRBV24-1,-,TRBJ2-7,TGTGCCACCAGTGTCGGAGGGAGCAACGAGCAGTACTTC,CATSVGGSNEQYF
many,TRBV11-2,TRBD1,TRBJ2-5,TGTGCCAGCAGCTCCCGGGACAGGGGGGAAGAGACCCAGTACTTC,CASSSRDRGEETQYF
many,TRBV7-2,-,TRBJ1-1,TGTGCCAGCAGCTTAGCGAACACTGTGAACACTGAAGCTTTCTTT,CASSLANTVNTEAFF
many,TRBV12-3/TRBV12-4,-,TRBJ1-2,TGTGCCAGCAGTTTAGCTGGCCACACTAACTATGGCTACACCTTC,CASSLAGHTNYGYTF
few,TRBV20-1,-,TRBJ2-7,TGCAGTGCTAGAGATCGGAGACTACACGGGAGTCACGAGCAGTACTTC,CSARDRRLHGSHEQYF
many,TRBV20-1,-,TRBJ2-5,TGCAGTGCTCTCTTGGGGGTACAAGAGACCCAGTACTTC,CSALLGVQETQYF
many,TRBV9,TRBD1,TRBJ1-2,TGTGCCAGCAGCGACTACACATCCGGGACAGCCTATGGCTACACCTTC,CASSDYTSGTAYGYTF
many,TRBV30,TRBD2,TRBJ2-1,TGTGCCTGGAGCCGGATGGGTAGCGGGAGTGAGTTCTTC,CAWSRMGSGSEFF
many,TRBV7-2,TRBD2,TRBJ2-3,TGTGCCAGCAGCATAGGGCCAGGGACTAGCTTCCTCAGAGATACGCAGTATTTT,CASSIGPGTSFLRDTQYF
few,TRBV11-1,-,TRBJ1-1,TGTGCCAGCAGCTTAGCGCAGAGAATGAACACTGAAGCTTTCTTT,CASSLAQRMNTEAFF
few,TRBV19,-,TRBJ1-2,TGTGCCAGTAGTTCGACAGACACCTATGGCTACACCTTC,CASSSTDTYGYTF
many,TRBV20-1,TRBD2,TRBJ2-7,TGCAGTGCGCTACTAGCGGGAGGGTCCTACGAGCAGTACTTC,CSALLAGGSYEQYF
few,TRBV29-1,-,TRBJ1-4,TGCAGCGTTCGAGACACAACTAATGAAAAACTGTTTTTT,CSVRDTTNEKLFF